The clone carrying this T cell receptor (beta chain) was counted a few times. This entry belongs to a study of read filtering for tumor transcriptome and immune sequencing. This library used approximately 390 ng RNA and molecular barcoded adaptors spanning alpha/delta and beta/gamma chains. TCRdb reanalysed the reads using MiXCR and keeps one entry per CDR3 protein. The sample has about 40,000 distinct CDR3 sequences, around 15% seen once. This CDR3 has 17 residues. The germline gives CDR1 SGHNT, CDR2 YYREEE (reference sequence). V was cut by 3 bases and J by 2 bases, with 17 bases left in between. V usage is TRBV5-4 and J usage is TRBJ2-2; weak D call: TRBD2 (6 bases). This TCR was sampled from a donor over 35 with multiple myeloma. Sample: a population of CD138-negative cells sorted from bone marrow. The CDR3 DNA reads as TGTGCCAGCAGCTCCATCGCCAGGGAGGCCAACACCGGGGAGCTGTTTTTT. Amino acid sequence: CASSSIAREANTGELFF.